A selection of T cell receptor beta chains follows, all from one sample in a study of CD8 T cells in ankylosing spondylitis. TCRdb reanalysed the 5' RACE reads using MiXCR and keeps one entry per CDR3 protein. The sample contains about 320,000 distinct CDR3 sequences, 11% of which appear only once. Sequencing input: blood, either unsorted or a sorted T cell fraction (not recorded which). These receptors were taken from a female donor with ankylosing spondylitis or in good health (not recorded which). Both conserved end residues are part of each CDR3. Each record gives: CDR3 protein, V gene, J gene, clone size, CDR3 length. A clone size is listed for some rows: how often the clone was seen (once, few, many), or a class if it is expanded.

CASSYSGQGNQPQHF	TRBV6-2/TRBV6-3	TRBJ1-5	many	15
CASSVGATNSPLHF	TRBV9	TRBJ1-6	many	14
CASSQAGTGRDTQYF	TRBV4-2	TRBJ2-3	.	15
CASSLEWTGPYEQYF	TRBV11-2	TRBJ2-7	many	15
CATSRRMTRESTDTQYF	TRBV15	TRBJ2-3	many	17
CSAPVRADTQYF	TRBV20-1	TRBJ2-3	.	12
CASSQDSVNQPQHF	TRBV4-3	TRBJ1-5	.	14
CSARDTPNSNTGELFF	TRBV20-1	TRBJ2-2	many	16
CAIGPRAGNQPQHF	TRBV2	TRBJ1-5	.	14
CASSARQGHQETQYF	TRBV5-1	TRBJ2-5	many	15
CASSQEGVRVREQFF	TRBV14	TRBJ2-1	.	15
CASSQDLGEGGYQETQYF	TRBV3-1	TRBJ2-5	many	18
CASSPFRGDLDNEQFF	TRBV18	TRBJ2-1	.	16
CASSLLLAPLSPLHF	TRBV27	TRBJ1-6	many	15
CASSFGLAGGEQFF	TRBV12-3/TRBV12-4	TRBJ2-1	many	14
CASSLATGGTNYGYTF	TRBV7-9	TRBJ1-2	many	16
CASRQGINTGELFF	TRBV2	TRBJ2-2	.	14
CSAVRTGTDQPQHF	TRBV20-1	TRBJ1-5	many	14
CASSVDDAGGIVNEQFF	TRBV9	TRBJ2-1	.	17
CSVQRGQGKRETQYF	TRBV29-1	TRBJ2-5	many	15
CASSLGGTGSHQPQHF	TRBV11-2	TRBJ1-5	many	16
CASSRAGGANTEAFF	TRBV6-1	TRBJ1-1	many	15
CASRTGDRGFYEQYF	TRBV12-3/TRBV12-4	TRBJ2-7	many	15
CASSFRVANYGYTF	TRBV7-2	TRBJ1-2	many	14
CASRVIGGNSPLHF	TRBV7-8	TRBJ1-6	many	14
CSAKYPAGDEQFF	TRBV20-1	TRBJ2-1	many	13
CASSFDSGEQYF	TRBV7-9	TRBJ2-7	many	12
CASSLNLAGWGDTQYF	TRBV12-3/TRBV12-4	TRBJ2-3	.	16
CASSPYSRRDYNEQFF	TRBV9	TRBJ2-1	many	16
CSAGSDRIGGYTF	TRBV20-1	TRBJ1-2	many	13
CASSERDTNYNEQFF	TRBV6-1	TRBJ2-1	few	15
CSVPLALNEQFF	TRBV29-1	TRBJ2-1	.	12
CASSPGATYGYTF	TRBV7-3	TRBJ1-2	many	13
CAIRSLRRAEAFF	TRBV27	TRBJ1-1	many	13
CASSPRVFGTDTQYF	TRBV4-3	TRBJ2-3	many	15
CAITGDSSYEQYF	TRBV10-3	TRBJ2-7	many	13
CASSRGLAGEVSTDTQYF	TRBV11-2	TRBJ2-3	few	18
CASSQTQASNQPQHF	TRBV12-3/TRBV12-4	TRBJ1-5	many	15
CASSLAPSTDTQYF	TRBV12-3/TRBV12-4	TRBJ2-3	many	14
CASSLAALHEQFF	TRBV5-1	TRBJ2-1	many	13
CASSLNLGGEQYF	TRBV5-1	TRBJ2-7	many	13